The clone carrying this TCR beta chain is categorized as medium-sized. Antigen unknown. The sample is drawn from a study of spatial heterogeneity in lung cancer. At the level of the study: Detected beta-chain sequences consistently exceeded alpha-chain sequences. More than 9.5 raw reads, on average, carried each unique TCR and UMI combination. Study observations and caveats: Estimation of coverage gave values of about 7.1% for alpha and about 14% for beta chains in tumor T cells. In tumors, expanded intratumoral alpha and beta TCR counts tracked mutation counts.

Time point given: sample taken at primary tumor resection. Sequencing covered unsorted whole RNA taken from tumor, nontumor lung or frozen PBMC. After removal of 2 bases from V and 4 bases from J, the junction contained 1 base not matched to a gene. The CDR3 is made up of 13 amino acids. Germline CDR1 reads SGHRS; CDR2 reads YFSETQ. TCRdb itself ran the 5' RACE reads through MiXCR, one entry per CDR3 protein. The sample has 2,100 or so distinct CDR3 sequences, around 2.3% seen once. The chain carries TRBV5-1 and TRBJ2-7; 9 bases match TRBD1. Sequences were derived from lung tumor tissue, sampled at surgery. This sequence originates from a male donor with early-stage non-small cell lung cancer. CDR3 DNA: TGCGCCAGCAGCTTAGACAGGGGGTACGAGCAGTACTTC. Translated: CASSLDRGYEQYF.